This TCR beta chain is from a study of human T cells and chemical hapten exposure. Germline V gene data show CDR1 as MNHNY and CDR2 as SVGAGI (reference sequence). Trimming removed 8 bases at V and 9 bases at J, with 11 bases between. The CDR3 is made up of 11 amino acids. There are many counts of this clonotype. Its antigen is not known. TCRdb fed the RACE reads into MiXCR, producing one record per CDR3 protein. The profile shows fewer than 200,000 distinct CDR3 sequences, 28% of them singletons. The study's findings and limits: Versus controls, significantly more large CDR3 similarity clusters arose from expanded TCRs. With patch test score, the counts of PT1 expanded TCRs showed a positive correlation.

Described time point: patch test 3, about 24 weeks after DPC sensitization. As for treatment: therapeutic diphenylcyclopropenone sensitization with weekly scalp DPC. Staff drew blood before applying each patch test. Sequenced material: whole blood, taken in connection with sensitization to the hapten diphenylcyclopropenone (DPC). The clonotype originates from a woman aged 18-35 years with alopecia areata. Some clones in this sample may be carry-over from other donors' samples. The chain is built from TRBV6-6 and TRBJ2-1; D may be TRBD1 (6 bases). As DNA, the CDR3 is TGTGCCAGCGGAGTAGGGGGTGAGCAGTTCTTC. It is translated as CASGVGGEQFF.